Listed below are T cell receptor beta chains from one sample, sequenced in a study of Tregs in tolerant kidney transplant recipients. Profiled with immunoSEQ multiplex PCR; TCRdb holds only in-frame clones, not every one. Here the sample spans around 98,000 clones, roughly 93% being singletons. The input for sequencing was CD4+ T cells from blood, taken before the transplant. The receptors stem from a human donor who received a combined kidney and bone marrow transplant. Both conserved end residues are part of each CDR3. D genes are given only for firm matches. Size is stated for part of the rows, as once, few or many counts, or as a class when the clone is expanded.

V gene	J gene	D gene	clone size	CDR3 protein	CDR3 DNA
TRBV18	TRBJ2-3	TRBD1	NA	CASSLGQGADTQYF	TGTGCCAGCTCACTGGGACAGGGGGCAGATACGCAGTATTTT
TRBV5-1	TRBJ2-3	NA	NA	CASSLAGSTDTQYF	TGCGCCAGCAGCTTGGCGGGGTCCACAGATACGCAGTATTTT
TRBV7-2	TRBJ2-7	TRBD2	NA	CASSLAPSGSYEQYF	TGTGCCAGCAGCTTAGCCCCTAGCGGGAGCTACGAGCAGTACTTC
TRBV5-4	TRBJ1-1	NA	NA	CASSLTTDTEAFF	TGTGCCAGCAGCTTGACGACTGACACTGAAGCTTTCTTT
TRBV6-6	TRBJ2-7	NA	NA	CASSYVLNNYEQYF	TGTGCCAGCAGTTATGTTCTAAATAACTACGAGCAGTACTTC
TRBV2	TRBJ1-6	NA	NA	CASSEVAGEVRTPLHF	TGTGCCAGCAGTGAAGTCGCGGGGGAGGTTAGGACACCCCTCCACTTT
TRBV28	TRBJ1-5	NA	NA	CASSTGFNQPQHF	TGTGCCAGCAGTACAGGGTTCAATCAGCCCCAGCATTTT
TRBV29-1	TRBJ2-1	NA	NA	CSVPAGQGVISSYNEQFF	TGCAGCGTTCCCGCGGGGCAGGGGGTGATAAGCTCCTACAATGAGCAGTTCTTC
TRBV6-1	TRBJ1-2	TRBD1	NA	CASSERGYRGQGAIEGYTF	TGTGCCAGCAGTGAACGGGGCTACCGCGGGCAGGGGGCAATCGAGGGCTACACCTTC
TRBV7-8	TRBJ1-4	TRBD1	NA	CASSSRTGYVEKLFF	TGTGCCAGCTCCTCCCGGACAGGTTACGTGGAAAAACTGTTTTTT
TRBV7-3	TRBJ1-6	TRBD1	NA	CASSLNPRQGWNSPLHF	TGTGCCAGCAGCTTAAACCCCAGACAGGGGTGGAATTCACCCCTCCACTTT
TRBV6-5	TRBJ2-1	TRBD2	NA	CASRLAGGPPEQFF	TGTGCCAGCCGTTTAGCGGGAGGGCCTCCTGAGCAGTTCTTC
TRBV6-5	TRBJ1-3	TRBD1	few	CASSSRTGGSGNTIYF	TGTGCCAGCAGTTCTCGAACAGGGGGCTCTGGAAACACCATATATTTT
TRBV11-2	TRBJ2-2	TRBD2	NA	CASSLLHSGSEPGELFF	TGTGCCAGCAGCTTACTCCATAGCGGGAGTGAGCCCGGGGAGCTGTTTTTT
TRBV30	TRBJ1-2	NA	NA	CAWSAGGGYTF	TGTGCCTGGAGTGCGGGTGGCGGCTACACCTTC
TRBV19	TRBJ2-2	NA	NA	CASSILAGELFF	TGTGCCAGTAGTATACTTGCCGGGGAGCTGTTTTTT
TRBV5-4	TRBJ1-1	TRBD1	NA	CASSWSRDRATEAFF	TGTGCCAGCAGCTGGTCCCGGGACAGGGCTACTGAAGCTTTCTTT